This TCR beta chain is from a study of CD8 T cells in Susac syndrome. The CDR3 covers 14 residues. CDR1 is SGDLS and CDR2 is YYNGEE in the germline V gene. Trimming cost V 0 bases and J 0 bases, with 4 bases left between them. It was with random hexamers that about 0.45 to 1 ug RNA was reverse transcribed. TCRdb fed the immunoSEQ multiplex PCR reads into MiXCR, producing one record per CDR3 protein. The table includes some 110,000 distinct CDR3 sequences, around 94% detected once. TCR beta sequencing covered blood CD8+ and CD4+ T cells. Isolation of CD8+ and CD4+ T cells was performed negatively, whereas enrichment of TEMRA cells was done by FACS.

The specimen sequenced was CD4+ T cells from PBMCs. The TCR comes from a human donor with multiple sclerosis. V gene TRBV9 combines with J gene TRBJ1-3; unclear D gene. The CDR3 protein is CASSVEYSGNTIYF. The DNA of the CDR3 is TGTGCCAGCAGCGTAGAGTACTCTGGAAACACCATATATTTT. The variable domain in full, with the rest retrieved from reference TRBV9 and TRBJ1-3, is DSGVTQTPKHLITATGQRVTLRCSPRSGDLSVYWYQQSLDQGLQFLIQYYNGEERAKGNILERFSAQQFPDLHSELNLSSLELGDSALYFCASSVEYSGNTIYFGEGSWLTVV.